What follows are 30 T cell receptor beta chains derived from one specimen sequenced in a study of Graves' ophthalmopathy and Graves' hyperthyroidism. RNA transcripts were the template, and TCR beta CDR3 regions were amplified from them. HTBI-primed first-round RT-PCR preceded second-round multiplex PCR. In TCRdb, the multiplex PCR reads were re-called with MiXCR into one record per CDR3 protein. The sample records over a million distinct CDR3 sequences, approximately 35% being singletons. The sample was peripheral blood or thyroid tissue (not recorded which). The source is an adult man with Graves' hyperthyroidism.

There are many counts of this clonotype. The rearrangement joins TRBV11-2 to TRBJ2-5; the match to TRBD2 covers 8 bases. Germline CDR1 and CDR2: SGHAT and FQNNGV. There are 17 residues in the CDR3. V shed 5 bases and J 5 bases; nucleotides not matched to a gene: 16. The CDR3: CASSLRPGGPGGETQYF. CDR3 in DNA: TGTGCCAGCAGCCTTCGTCCGGGAGGGCCGGGTGGCGAGACCCAGTACTTC.

This CDR3 is CASGMRGLARTYEQYF. CDR3 sequence (DNA): TGTGCCAGCGGGATGAGGGGACTAGCGAGGACCTACGAGCAGTACTTC. The chain combines TRBV3-1 with TRBJ2-7; 10 nucleotides line up with TRBD2. This CDR3 has 16 residues. Germline V gene lookup returns CDR1 LGHDT and CDR2 YNNKEL (reference sequence). V gave up 8 bases and J gave up 2 bases; unmatched junction bases: 12.

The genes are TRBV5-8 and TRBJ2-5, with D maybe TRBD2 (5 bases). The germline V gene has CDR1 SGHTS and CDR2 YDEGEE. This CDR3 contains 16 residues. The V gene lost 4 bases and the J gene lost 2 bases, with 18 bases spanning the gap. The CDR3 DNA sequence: TGTGCCAGCAGCGACCCACGGGGTTACCAACAAGAGACCCAGTACTTC. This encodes CASSDPRGYQQETQYF.

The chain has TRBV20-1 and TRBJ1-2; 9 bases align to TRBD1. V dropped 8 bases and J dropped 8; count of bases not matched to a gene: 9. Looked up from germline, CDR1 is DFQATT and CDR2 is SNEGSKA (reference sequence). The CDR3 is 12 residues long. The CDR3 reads CSPRDRVQGYTF. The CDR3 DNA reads TGCAGTCCACGGGACAGGGTGCAGGGCTACACCTTC.

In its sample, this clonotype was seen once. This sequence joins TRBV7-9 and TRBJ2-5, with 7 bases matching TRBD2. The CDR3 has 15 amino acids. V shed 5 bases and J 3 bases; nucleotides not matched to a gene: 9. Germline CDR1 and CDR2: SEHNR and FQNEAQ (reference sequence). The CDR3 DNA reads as TGTGCCAGCAGCACTACCGGGAGGATTGAAGAGACCCAGTACTTC. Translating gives CASSTTGRIEETQYF.

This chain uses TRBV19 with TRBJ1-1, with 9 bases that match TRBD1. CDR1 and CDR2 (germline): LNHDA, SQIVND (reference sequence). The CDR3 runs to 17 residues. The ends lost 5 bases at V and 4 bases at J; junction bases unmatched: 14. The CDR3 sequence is CASSPKMTGGVSTEAFF. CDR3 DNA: TGTGCCAGTAGTCCTAAAATGACAGGGGGAGTATCCACTGAAGCTTTCTTT.

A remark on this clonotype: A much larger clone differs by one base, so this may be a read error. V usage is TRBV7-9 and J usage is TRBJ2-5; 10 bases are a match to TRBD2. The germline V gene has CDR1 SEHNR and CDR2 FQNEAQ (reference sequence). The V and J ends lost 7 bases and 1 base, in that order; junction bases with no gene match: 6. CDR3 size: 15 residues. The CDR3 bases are TGTGCCAGCAACAAAGGGACTAGCGTCCAAGAGACCCAGTACTTC. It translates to CASNKGTSVQETQYF. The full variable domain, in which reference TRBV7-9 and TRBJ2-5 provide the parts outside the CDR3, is DTGVSQNPRHKITKRGQNVTFRCDPISEHNRLYWYRQTLGQGPEFLTYFQNEAQLEKSRLLSDRFSAERPKGSFSTLEIQRTEQGDSAMYLCASNKGTSVQETQYFGPGTRLLVL.

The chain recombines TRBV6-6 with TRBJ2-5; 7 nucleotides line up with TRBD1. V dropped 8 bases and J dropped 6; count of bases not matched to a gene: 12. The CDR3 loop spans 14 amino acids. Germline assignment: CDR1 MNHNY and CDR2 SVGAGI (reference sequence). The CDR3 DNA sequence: TGTGCCAGCGGCCAACTGACAGGGAGACAGACCCAGTACTTC. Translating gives CASGQLTGRQTQYF.

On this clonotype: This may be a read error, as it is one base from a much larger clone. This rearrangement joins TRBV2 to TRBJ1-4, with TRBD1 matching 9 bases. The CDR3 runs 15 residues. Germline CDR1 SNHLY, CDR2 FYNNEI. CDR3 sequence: CASSEPGQGNEELFF. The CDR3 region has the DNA TGTGCCAGCAGTGAACCGGGACAGGGAAATGAAGAACTGTTTTTT.

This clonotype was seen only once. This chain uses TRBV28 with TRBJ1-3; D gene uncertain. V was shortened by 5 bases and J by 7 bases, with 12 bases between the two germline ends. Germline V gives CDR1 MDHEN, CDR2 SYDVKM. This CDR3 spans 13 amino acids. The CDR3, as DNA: TGTGCCAGCAGTCAGGCGAGTCGGAACACCATATATTTT. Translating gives CASSQASRNTIYF.

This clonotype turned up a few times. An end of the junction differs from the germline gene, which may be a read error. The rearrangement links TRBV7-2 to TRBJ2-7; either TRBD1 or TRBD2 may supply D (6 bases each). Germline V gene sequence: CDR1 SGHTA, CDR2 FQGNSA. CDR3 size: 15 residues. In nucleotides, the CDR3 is TGCGCCAGCAGCCAAGGGGGTTCTAGCGAATACGAGCAGTACTTC. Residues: CASSQGGSSEYEQYF.

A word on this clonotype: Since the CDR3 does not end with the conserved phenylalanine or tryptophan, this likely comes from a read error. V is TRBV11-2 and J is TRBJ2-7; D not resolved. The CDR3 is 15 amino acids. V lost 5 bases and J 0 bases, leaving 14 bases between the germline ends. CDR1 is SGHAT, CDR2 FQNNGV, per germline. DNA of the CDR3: TGTGCCAGCAGCCTGAGGACCACGAGCTCCTACGAGCAGTACCTC. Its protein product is CASSLRTTSSYEQYL.

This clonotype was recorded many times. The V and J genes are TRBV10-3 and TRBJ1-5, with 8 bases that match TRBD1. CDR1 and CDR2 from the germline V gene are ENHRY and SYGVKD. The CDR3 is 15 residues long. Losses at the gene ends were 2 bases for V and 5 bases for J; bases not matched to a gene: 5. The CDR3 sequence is CAISEGQGGDQPQHF. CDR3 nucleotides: TGTGCCATCAGTGAGGGACAGGGTGGCGATCAGCCCCAGCATTTT.

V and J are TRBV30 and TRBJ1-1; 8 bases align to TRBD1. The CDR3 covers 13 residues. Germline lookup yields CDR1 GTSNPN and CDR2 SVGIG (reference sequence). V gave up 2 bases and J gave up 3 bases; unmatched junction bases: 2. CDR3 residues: CAWSMTGDTEAFF. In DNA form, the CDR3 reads TGTGCCTGGAGTATGACAGGGGACACTGAAGCTTTCTTT.

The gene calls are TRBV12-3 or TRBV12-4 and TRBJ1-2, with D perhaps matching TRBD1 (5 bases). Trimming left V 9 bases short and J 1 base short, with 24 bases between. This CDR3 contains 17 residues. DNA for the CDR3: TGTGCCAGTAGTATTCGGCCAGGGCGTAATCTTAACTATGGCTACACCTTC. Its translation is CASSIRPGRNLNYGYTF.

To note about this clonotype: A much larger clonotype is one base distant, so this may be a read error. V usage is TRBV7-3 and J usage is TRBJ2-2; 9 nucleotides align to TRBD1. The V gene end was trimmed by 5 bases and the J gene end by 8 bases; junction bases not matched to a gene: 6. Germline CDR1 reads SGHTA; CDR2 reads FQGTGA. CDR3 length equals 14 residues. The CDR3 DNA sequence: TGTGCCAGCAGCACCGGGACAGGGATGGGGGAGCTGTTTTTT. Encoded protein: CASSTGTGMGELFF.

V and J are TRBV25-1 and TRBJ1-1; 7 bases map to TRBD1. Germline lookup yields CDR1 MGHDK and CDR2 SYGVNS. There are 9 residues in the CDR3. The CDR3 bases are TGTGACAGGGGCACTGAAGCTTTCTTT. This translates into CDRGTEAFF. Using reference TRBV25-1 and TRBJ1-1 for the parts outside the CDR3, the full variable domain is EADIYQTPRYLVIGTGKKITLECSQTMGHDKMYWYQQDPGMELHLIHYSYGVNSTEKGDLSSESTVSRIRTEHFPLTLESARPSHTSQYLCDRGTEAFFGQGTRLTVV.

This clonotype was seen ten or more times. Here the CDR3 reads CASSVGRANVLTF. CDR3 in DNA: TGTGCCAGCAGTGTAGGGCGGGCCAACGTCCTGACTTTC. V is TRBV6-5 and J is TRBJ2-6; the D is unclear. The CDR3 runs 13 residues. Germline V gives CDR1 MNHEY, CDR2 SVGAGI. V lost 5 bases and J lost 5, with 7 bases in between.

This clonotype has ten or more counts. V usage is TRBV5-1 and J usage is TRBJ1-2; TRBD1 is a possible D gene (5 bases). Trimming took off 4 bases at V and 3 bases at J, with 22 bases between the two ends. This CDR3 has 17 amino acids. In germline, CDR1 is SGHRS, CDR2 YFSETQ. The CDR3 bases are TGCGCCAGCAGCAACCGCCAGGGAGGATTTTCGTACTATGGCTACACCTTC. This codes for CASSNRQGGFSYYGYTF.

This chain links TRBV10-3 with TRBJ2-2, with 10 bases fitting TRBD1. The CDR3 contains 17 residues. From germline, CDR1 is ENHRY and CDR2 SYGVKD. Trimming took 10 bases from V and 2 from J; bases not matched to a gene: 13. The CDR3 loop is CASRGTGDRTNTGELFF. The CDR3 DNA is TGTGCCAGCAGGGGGACAGGGGACCGAACTAACACCGGGGAGCTGTTTTTT.

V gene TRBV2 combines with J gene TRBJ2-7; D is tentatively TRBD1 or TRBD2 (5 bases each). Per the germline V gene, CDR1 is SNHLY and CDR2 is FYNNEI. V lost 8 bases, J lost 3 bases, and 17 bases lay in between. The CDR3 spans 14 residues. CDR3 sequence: CASLAPGTLYEQYF. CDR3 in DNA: TGTGCCAGCTTAGCCCCCGGGACCCTCTACGAGCAGTACTTC.

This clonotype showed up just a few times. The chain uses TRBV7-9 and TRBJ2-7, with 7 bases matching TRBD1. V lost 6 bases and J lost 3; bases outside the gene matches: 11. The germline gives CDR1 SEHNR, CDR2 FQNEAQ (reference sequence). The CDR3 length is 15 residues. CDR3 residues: CASSLPGTAGYEQYF. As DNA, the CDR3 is TGTGCCAGCAGTCTACCCGGGACAGCCGGCTACGAGCAGTACTTC.

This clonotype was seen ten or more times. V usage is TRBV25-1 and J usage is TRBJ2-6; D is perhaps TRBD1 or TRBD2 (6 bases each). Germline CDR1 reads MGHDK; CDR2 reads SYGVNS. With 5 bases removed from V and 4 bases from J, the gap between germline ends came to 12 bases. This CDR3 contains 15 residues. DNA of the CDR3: TGTGCCAGCAGTTGGAGGGGGTCCGGGGCCAACGTCCTGACTTTC. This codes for CASSWRGSGANVLTF.

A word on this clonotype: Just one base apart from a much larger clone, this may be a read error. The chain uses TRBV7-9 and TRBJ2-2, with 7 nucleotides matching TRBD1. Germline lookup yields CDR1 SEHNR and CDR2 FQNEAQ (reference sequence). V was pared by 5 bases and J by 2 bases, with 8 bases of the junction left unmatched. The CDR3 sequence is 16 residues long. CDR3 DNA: TGTGCCAGCAGCCCAGGGGGACGGACTAACACCGGGGAGCTGTTTTTT. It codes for CASSPGGRTNTGELFF.

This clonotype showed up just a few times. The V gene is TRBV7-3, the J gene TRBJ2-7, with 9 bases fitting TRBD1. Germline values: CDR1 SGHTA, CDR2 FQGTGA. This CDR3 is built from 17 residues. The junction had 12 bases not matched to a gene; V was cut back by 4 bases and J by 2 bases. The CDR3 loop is CASSSTGGRIPPYEQYF. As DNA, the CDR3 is TGTGCCAGCAGCTCCACAGGGGGCCGAATTCCCCCCTACGAGCAGTACTTC.

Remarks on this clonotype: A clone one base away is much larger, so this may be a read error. This CDR3 is CASSRQESNQPQHF. CDR3 nucleotide sequence: TGTGCCAGCAGTAGACAGGAGAGCAATCAGCCCCAGCATTTT. The chain combines TRBV6-5 with TRBJ1-5; TRBD1 is a possible D gene (6 bases). V was shortened by 5 bases and J by 1 base, with 9 bases between the two germline ends. CDR3 size: 14 residues. In germline, CDR1 is MNHEY, CDR2 SVGAGI.

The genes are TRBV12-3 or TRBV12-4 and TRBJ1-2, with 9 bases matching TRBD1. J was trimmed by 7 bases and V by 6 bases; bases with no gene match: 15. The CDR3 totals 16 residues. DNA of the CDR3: TGTGCCAGCAGGCCCCGGACAGGGGTGGGGGGCGTTGGCTACACCTTC. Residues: CASRPRTGVGGVGYTF.

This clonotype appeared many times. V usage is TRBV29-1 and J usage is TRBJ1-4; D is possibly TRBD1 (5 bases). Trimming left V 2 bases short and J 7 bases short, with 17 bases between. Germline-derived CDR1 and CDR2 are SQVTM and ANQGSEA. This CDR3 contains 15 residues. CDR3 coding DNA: TGCAGCGTTGAACCTATGACCGGGGGGTCTGAAAAACTGTTTTTT. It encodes CSVEPMTGGSEKLFF. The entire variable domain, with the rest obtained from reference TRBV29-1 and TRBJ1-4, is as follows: SAVISQKPSRDICQRGTSLTIQCQVDSQVTMMFWYRQQPGQSLTLIATANQGSEATYESGFVIDKFPISRPNLTFSTLTVSNMSPEDSSIYLCSVEPMTGGSEKLFFGSGTQLSVL.

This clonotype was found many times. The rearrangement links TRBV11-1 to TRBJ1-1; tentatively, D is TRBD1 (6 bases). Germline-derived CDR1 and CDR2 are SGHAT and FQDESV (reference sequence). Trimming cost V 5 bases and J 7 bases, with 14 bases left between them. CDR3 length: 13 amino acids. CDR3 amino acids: CASSDRTSSEAFF. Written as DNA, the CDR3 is TGTGCCAGCAGCGACAGGACCAGTAGTGAAGCTTTCTTT.

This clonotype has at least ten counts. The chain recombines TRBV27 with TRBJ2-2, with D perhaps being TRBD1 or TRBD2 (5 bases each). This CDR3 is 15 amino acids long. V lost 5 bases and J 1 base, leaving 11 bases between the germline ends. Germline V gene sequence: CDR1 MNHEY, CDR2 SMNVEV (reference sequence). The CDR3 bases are TGTGCCAGCAGTCGTGGGACCCAGAACACCGGGGAGCTGTTTTTT. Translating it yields CASSRGTQNTGELFF.